This T cell receptor (beta chain) derives from a study of beta chain features in type 1 diabetes. The CDR3 spans 14 residues. CDR1 and CDR2 from the germline V gene are LNHDA and SQIVND (reference sequence). The germline V and J ends were trimmed by 6 bases and 1 base, with 12 bases remaining between them. Sequenced material consisted of expressed TCRB transcripts (all of the isolated RNA was reverse transcribed). Several million reads on average were seen across naive, central memory and regulatory T cell samples. TCRdb's copy holds only in-frame clones and misses some; the assay was immunoSEQ multiplex PCR. The sample contains 300,000 to 400,000 clones, around 8% of which appear only once. Turning to this clone: What it binds is unknown.

Findings of the study overall: For TCRB rearrangement, an influence of HLA type remained unresolved here. The study found moderately but significantly shorter TCRB CDR3s in all four CD4+ subsets of Type 1 diabetes patients.

The material sequenced was central memory CD4+ T cells from blood. This receptor was obtained from a woman under 30 in good health. V gene TRBV19 combines with J gene TRBJ1-1; maybe TRBD1 (5 bases). CDR3 DNA: TGTGCCAGTAGGTTTCGTGGACAGAACACTGAAGCTTTCTTT. Protein: CASRFRGQNTEAFF. The variable domain in full, completed from reference TRBV19 and TRBJ1-1, reads DGGITQSPKYLFRKEGQNVTLSCEQNLNHDAMYWYRQDPGQGLRLIYYSQIVNDFQKGDIAEGYSVSREKKESFPLTVTSAQKNPTAFYLCASRFRGQNTEAFFGQGTRLTVV.